This T cell receptor beta chain was identified in a study of T cell responses to AZD1222 COVID-19 vaccine (dated by TCRdb to the early 2020s). For the study in its entirety: TCR sequencing covered fewer than 250 trial participants: 200 to 220 given two doses of AZD1222 and approximately 26 given two doses of MenACWY control vaccine. Trial participants were enrolled by age into 18-55, 56-69 and 70-plus year subgroups, with roughly 150, 30 and 60 TCR-sequenced participants respectively.

Summary of the overall study and its limitations: Spike-specific TCR breadth and depth rose significantly after two AZD1222 doses compared with day 0 and with MenACWY recipients. Because no day 14 peak-response samples were available, the repertoires could be characterized only after the peak T cell response. Conclusions about previously exposed vaccinees are limited, since just five or six AZD1222 recipients were seropositive for SARS-CoV-2 at baseline. Nearly half of unique spike-specific TCRs reportedly recognized epitopes outside regions mutated in the B.1.351 and B.1.1.7 variants. The whole spike protein was spanned by vaccine-associated CD4 TCRs, and dominant responses were seen in regions 160-218 and 743-854. The 56-69-year group was small, and its depth increase did not reach significance, likely because of low power. Participants were mostly white British and included more females than males, and it was suggested by the authors that clonal diversity may have been underestimated.

The CDR3 regions of human TCRbeta chains were subjected to immunosequencing. Concerning the study's data processing: Repertoire TCRs were checked for matches against a reference library of SARS-CoV-2-specific TCRs that had been generated using the MIRA antigen-specificity platform. Breadth was defined as the fraction of unique TCRs that were SARS-CoV-2-associated. Depth was defined as the fraction of total T cells that were SARS-CoV-2-associated. Using the MIRA data, each spike-specific TCR was assigned both to the spike region to which the TCR was reactive and to a CD4 or CD8 class. Log10-transformed breadth and depth values were compared by one-way ANOVA with Sidak's multiple comparisons tests. TCRdb carries this immuneACCESS record with in-frame sequences only. Its versions omit some clonotypes, under half of them owing to an unresolved V gene in the studies checked, with the rest unexplained. Clone size and V and J calls were adopted from that table, with D and trimming inferred from the DNA. The sample table holds approximately 100,000 clones, of which 70% to 90% were seen once. The top ten constitute around 9.6% of the sample.

To note about this clone: The antigen it recognizes is unknown. The record has no base qualities; no much larger clone is one base away.

What this sample's time point label stands for: about 28 days (+/-7) after the second vaccine dose. AZD1222 recipients with second doses at about 4 weeks or about 12 weeks were pooled, because spike-specific TCR depth and breadth did not differ between schedules. Vaccinee samples were obtained from the UK trials COV001 and COV002, which included a single-blind randomized controlled phase 2/3 trial of AZD1222 (ChAdOx1 nCoV-19) in healthy adults. For TCRbeta chain sequencing, PBMC samples from trial participants were taken at day 0 and at day 28 after the second dose. This specimen was peripheral blood, taken 28 days after the second AZD1222 dose. This clonotype was obtained from an adult who received the AZD1222 COVID-19 vaccine.

The CDR3 protein: CASSTGGPFYGYTF. The nucleotides are TGTGCCAGTAGCACAGGGGGTCCCTTCTATGGCTACACCTTC. The sequence links TRBV6-5 to TRBJ1-2; 8 central bases correspond to TRBD1. The CDR3 goes from the cysteine to the phenylalanine over 14 residues. The entry retains the CDR3 DNA only, 42 bases that are in frame from base 1. CDR1 and CDR2 are read off the germline V gene as MNHEY and SVGAGI. From V the trimming removes 9 bases and from J it removes 4 bases, while the gene matches leave 10 bases of the junction unaccounted for.